This TCR beta chain derives from a study of shared clonotypes between healthy human individuals. The germline gives CDR1 SEHNR, CDR2 FQNEAQ (reference sequence). V lost 5 bases and J 0 bases, leaving 17 bases between the germline ends. The CDR3 runs 17 residues. In the naive CD8 group, cells lacked CD45RO and were positively selected for CCR7, so terminally differentiated effector memory CD45RA+ cells were left out. Repertoires were generated with immunoSEQ multiplex PCR, while TCRdb's copy carries only in-frame clones and drops some. The data show about 2.1 million clones, approximately 94% seen once.

The rearrangement links TRBV7-9 to TRBJ2-1, with D perhaps TRBD2 (6 bases). The clonotype originates from a man aged 18 to 29 in good health. Some clones in this sample may be carry-over from other donors' samples. The sequencing sample was made of naive CD8+ T cells from PBMCs. The CDR3 DNA reads as TGTGCCAGCAGCCCAGGAAGCGGGTCGAGCTCCTACAATGAGCAGTTCTTC. Translated, it gives CASSPGSGSSSYNEQFF.